The present TCR beta chain was sequenced within a study of glioma-infiltrating T cells. Whole-study results and caveats: CDR3 overlap between tissue and blood was very small. Gliomas, especially low-grade, showed above-expected tissue-blood divergence; non-neoplastic patients showed below.

This clonotype occurred many times. Its antigen is as yet unknown. TCR alpha and beta CDR3 regions were amplified from RNA using iRepertoire nested multiplex PCR. Input was roughly 100-450 ng of tissue mRNA or PBMC total RNA. TCRdb redid the calling of the multiplex PCR reads with MiXCR, one entry per CDR3 protein. The sample holds roughly 190,000 distinct CDR3 sequences, roughly 32% seen once. The CDR3 loop spans 18 amino acids. CDR1 is MNHEY and CDR2 is SVGEGT in the germline V gene. J was trimmed by 4 bases and V by 0 bases; bases with no gene match: 11. V is TRBV6-2 or TRBV6-3 and J is TRBJ2-5; 10 bases are shared with TRBD2. The origin of this receptor is a human donor with low-grade glioma or glioblastoma, undergoing nonglioma brain surgery, or in good health (not recorded which). Sequencing used glioma tissue, nonneoplastic brain tissue, or PBMCs (not recorded which). The CDR3 region is CASSYSTSGKGLGETQYF. CDR3 coding DNA: TGTGCCAGCAGTTACTCTACTAGCGGGAAAGGGCTTGGAGAGACCCAGTACTTC.